One sample yielded the 8 T cell receptor beta chains listed below, sequenced in a study of OX40 agonist ivuxolimab in advanced cancers. Profiling relied on immunoSEQ multiplex PCR, and the TCRdb table lists in-frame clones only, not all of them. The sample comprises around 21,000 clones, around 67% of which are singletons, and 33% rests with the top ten. The sequences come from CD4+ or CD8+ T cells sorted from blood, collected in a trial of the OX40 agonist ivuxolimab. The receptors shown here come from an adult with an advanced solid tumor such as melanoma, head and neck, liver or kidney cancer.

The rearrangement links TRBV6-5 to TRBJ1-3; D gene unclear. The CDR3 runs 16 residues. The V gene lost 0 bases and the J gene lost 1 base, with 10 bases spanning the gap. The V gene's germline CDR1 is MNHEY and CDR2 SVGAGI. For the CDR3, the DNA is TGTGCCAGCAGTTACTCGGCAGGATCTTCTGGAAACACCATATATTTT. Amino acid sequence: CASSYSAGSSGNTIYF.

This clone was detected only a few times. The genes are TRBV28 and TRBJ1-1; 7 bases map to TRBD1. The V segment lost 3 bases and the J segment 5 bases; nucleotides outside the gene matches: 3. This CDR3 is built from 13 residues. Germline V gives CDR1 MDHEN, CDR2 SYDVKM. CDR3 DNA sequence: TGTGCCAGCAGTTTCCACAGGGGAACTGAAGCTTTCTTT. It yields the protein CASSFHRGTEAFF.

The chain's CDR3 is CASSLVQDQETQYF. CDR3 nucleotides: TGTGCCAGCAGCTTGGTACAGGACCAAGAGACCCAGTACTTC. The chain employs TRBV5-6 and TRBJ2-5, with D perhaps matching TRBD1 (5 bases). V lost 0 bases, J lost 0 bases, and 6 bases lay in between. This CDR3 has 14 residues. Germline V gene data show CDR1 as SGHDT and CDR2 as YYEEEE.

This rearrangement joins TRBV7-9 to TRBJ2-3, with 7 bases identical to TRBD2. The germline gives CDR1 SEHNR, CDR2 FQNEAQ (reference sequence). Trimming took 0 bases from V and 5 from J; bases not matched to a gene: 8. CDR3 length: 16 amino acids. The CDR3: CASSLAVAGAGDTQYF. CDR3 DNA: TGTGCCAGCAGCTTAGCGGTGGCGGGAGCCGGAGATACGCAGTATTTT.

V gene TRBV15 combines with J gene TRBJ2-3; D might be TRBD2 (5 bases). Germline values: CDR1 LNHNV, CDR2 YYDKDF (reference sequence). The CDR3 is made up of 14 amino acids. Deletions cut 3 bases from V and 4 bases from J, with 11 bases between. The CDR3 here is CATSSPVEADTQYF. The DNA of the CDR3 is TGTGCCACCAGCAGTCCTGTGGAGGCAGATACGCAGTATTTT.

The V call is TRBV2, the J call TRBJ2-3, with D perhaps matching TRBD2 (6 bases). Trimming cost V 6 bases and J 0 bases, with 13 bases left between them. The CDR3 loop spans 15 amino acids. The germline V gene encodes CDR1 SNHLY and CDR2 FYNNEI. CDR3 loop: CASRSPGDSTDTQYF. CDR3 sequence (DNA): TGTGCCAGCAGGTCCCCGGGGGATAGCACAGATACGCAGTATTTT.

Only a few counts were recorded for this clone. The rearrangement uses TRBV29-1 and TRBJ2-7; D uncertain. CDR1 and CDR2 (germline): SQVTM, ANQGSEA. The CDR3 runs 14 residues. V dropped 8 bases and J dropped 3 bases, with 20 bases sitting between them. For the CDR3, the DNA is TGCAGCTTTTCTCCTGTCGGCCTCGGCTACGAGCAGTACTTC. The encoded protein is CSFSPVGLGYEQYF.

The chain couples TRBV7-9 to TRBJ2-5, with D hard to call. The CDR3 sequence is 13 residues long. Germline values: CDR1 SEHNR, CDR2 FQNEAQ (reference sequence). The V end lost 1 base, the J end lost 3 bases, and 6 bases lay between the germline ends. The CDR3 nucleotides read TGTGCCAGCAGCTTAGATCCCGAAGAGACCCAGTACTTC. The encoded protein is CASSLDPEETQYF.